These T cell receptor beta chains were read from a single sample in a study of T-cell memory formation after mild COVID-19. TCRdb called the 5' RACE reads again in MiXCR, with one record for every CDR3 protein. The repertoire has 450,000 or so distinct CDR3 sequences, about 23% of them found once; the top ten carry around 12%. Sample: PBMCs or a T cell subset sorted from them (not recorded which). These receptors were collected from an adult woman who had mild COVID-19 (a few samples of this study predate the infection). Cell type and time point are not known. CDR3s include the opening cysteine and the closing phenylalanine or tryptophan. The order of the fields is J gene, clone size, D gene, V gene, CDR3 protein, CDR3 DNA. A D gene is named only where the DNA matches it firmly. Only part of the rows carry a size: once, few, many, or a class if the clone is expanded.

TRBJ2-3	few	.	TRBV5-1	CASSLGGSSRFQEDTQYF	TGCGCCAGCAGCTTGGGGGGCAGTTCTCGTTTTCAGGAAGATACGCAGTATTTT
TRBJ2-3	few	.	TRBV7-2	CASSSGLPTDTQYF	TGTGCCAGCAGTTCGGGACTTCCCACAGATACGCAGTATTTT
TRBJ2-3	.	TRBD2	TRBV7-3	CASSSELAASGDTQYF	TGTGCCAGCAGCTCTGAACTAGCGGCCTCTGGGGATACGCAGTATTTT
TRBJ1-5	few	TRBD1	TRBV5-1	CASSLDGTGNQPQHF	TGCGCCAGCAGCTTGGATGGGACAGGGAATCAGCCCCAGCATTTT
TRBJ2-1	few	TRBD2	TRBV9	CASSVAGGVVNEQFF	TGTGCCAGCAGCGTAGCGGGAGGAGTAGTTAATGAGCAGTTCTTC
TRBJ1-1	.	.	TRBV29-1	CSVDTWGEYTEAFF	TGCAGCGTTGATACTTGGGGGGAATACACTGAAGCTTTCTTT
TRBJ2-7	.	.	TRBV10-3	CAISQPGTSFTYEQYF	TGTGCCATCAGCCAACCCGGGACTTCCTTTACCTACGAGCAGTACTTC
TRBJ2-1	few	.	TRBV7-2	CASSYPPFSWEQFF	TGTGCCAGCAGCTACCCCCCTTTTAGCTGGGAGCAGTTCTTC
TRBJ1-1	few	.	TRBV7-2	CASSSTGRGHTEAFF	TGTGCCAGCAGCTCGACAGGAAGAGGGCACACTGAAGCTTTCTTT
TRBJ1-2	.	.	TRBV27	CASSLSWDSYGYTF	TGTGCCAGCAGTTTATCGTGGGACTCCTATGGCTACACCTTC
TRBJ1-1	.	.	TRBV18	CASSQDRGQITEAFF	TGTGCCAGCTCACAGGACAGAGGACAAATCACTGAAGCTTTCTTT
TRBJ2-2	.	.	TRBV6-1	CATEQGHGELFF	TGTGCCACCGAACAGGGCCACGGGGAGCTGTTTTTT
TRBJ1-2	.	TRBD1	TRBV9	CASSVWDSPNYGYTF	TGTGCCAGCAGCGTGTGGGACAGCCCTAACTATGGCTACACCTTC
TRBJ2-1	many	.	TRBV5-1	CASGRGNEQFF	TGCGCCAGCGGGCGGGGCAATGAGCAGTTCTTC
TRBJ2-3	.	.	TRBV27	CASSLQSPSTDTQYF	TGTGCCAGCAGCTTACAGAGTCCTAGCACAGATACGCAGTATTTT
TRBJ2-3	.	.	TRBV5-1	CASSPMNTDTQYF	TGCGCCAGCAGCCCCATGAACACAGATACGCAGTATTTT
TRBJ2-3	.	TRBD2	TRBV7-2	CASSLAYLAGGPADTQYF	TGTGCCAGCAGCTTAGCGTACCTAGCGGGAGGGCCCGCGGATACGCAGTATTTT
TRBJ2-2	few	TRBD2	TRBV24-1	CATSDPGLAGYTGELFF	TGTGCCACCAGTGATCCTGGACTAGCGGGATACACCGGGGAGCTGTTTTTT
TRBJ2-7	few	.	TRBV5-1	CASSNDYEQYF	TGCGCCAGCAGCAACGACTACGAGCAGTACTTC
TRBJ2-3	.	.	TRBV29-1	CSVGTAVGGNTQYF	TGCAGCGTTGGGACTGCCGTAGGGGGGAATACGCAGTATTTT
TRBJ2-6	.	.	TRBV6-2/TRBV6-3	CASSWEDSGANVLTF	TGTGCCAGCTCCTGGGAGGACTCTGGGGCCAACGTCCTGACTTTC
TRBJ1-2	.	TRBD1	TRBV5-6	CASSSLTRGLFGGYTF	TGTGCCAGCAGCTCGTTGACCAGGGGGCTTTTTGGTGGCTACACCTTC
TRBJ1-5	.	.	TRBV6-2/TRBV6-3	CASSYSSFQPQHF	TGTGCCAGCAGTTACTCGTCCTTTCAGCCCCAGCATTTT
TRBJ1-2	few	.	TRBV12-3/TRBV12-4	CASSRFDRNLWGYTF	TGTGCCAGCAGCCGATTTGACAGAAATCTGTGGGGCTACACCTTC
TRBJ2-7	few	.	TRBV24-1	CATIMKTIRDYEQYF	TGTGCCACTATCATGAAGACCATTCGTGACTACGAGCAGTACTTC
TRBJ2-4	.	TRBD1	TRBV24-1	CATSDSGTGAKNIQYF	TGTGCCACCAGTGATTCCGGGACAGGGGCCAAAAACATTCAGTACTTC
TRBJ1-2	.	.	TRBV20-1	CSARGESGGYTF	TGCAGTGCTCGGGGGGAGTCAGGCGGCTACACCTTC
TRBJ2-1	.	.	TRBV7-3	CASSNPQPGYNEQFF	TGTGCCAGCAGCAATCCCCAGCCTGGTTACAATGAGCAGTTCTTC
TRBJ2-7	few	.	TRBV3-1	CASSQVGWEQYF	TGTGCCAGCAGCCAAGTGGGGTGGGAGCAGTACTTC
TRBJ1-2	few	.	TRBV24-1	CATSDSTGNGYTF	TGTGCCACCAGTGATTCAACCGGGAATGGCTACACCTTC
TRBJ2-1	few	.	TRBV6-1	CASSEGRSSYNEQFF	TGTGCCAGCAGTGAAGGTAGGAGCTCCTACAATGAGCAGTTCTTC
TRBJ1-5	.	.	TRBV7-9	CASSGSQMDQPQHF	TGTGCCAGCAGCGGCTCACAGATGGACCAGCCCCAGCATTTT
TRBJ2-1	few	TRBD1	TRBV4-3	CASSLGTGGSNEQFF	TGCGCCAGCAGCCTCGGGACAGGGGGCTCGAATGAGCAGTTCTTC
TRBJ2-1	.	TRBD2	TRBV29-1	CSVHSPGLARRNEQFF	TGCAGCGTTCATTCCCCGGGACTAGCGCGACGAAATGAGCAGTTCTTC
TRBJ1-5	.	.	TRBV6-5	CASRSTGVGQPQHF	TGTGCCAGCAGAAGCACAGGTGTGGGTCAGCCCCAGCATTTT
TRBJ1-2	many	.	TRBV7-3	CASSSGDGSNYGYTF	TGTGCCAGCAGCTCCGGGGACGGATCTAACTATGGCTACACCTTC
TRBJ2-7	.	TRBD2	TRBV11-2	CASSQLAGVYEQYF	TGTGCCAGCAGCCAACTAGCGGGAGTGTACGAGCAGTACTTC
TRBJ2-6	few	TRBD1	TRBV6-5	CASRSTGSGANVLTF	TGTGCCAGCAGGTCGACAGGGTCCGGGGCCAACGTCCTGACTTTC
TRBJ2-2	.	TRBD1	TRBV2	CASSLRGTANTGELFF	TGTGCCAGCAGCCTCCGAGGGACAGCGAACACCGGGGAGCTGTTTTTT
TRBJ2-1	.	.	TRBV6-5	CASSMGRRALYNEQFF	TGTGCCAGCAGCATGGGACGGAGGGCCCTCTACAATGAGCAGTTCTTC
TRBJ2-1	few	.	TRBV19	CASSIRGLVHEQFF	TGTGCCAGTAGTATTCGGGGTTTAGTCCATGAGCAGTTCTTC
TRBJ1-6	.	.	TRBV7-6	CASSATNSPLHF	TGTGCCAGCAGCGCGACGAATTCACCCCTCCACTTT
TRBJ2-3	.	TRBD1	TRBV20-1	CSARGTNQGVADTQYF	TGCAGTGCTAGAGGGACCAACCAGGGGGTGGCAGATACGCAGTATTTT
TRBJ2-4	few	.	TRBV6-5	CASSYGQGGHQYF	TGTGCCAGCAGTTACGGACAGGGAGGGCATCAGTACTTC
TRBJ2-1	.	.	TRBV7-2	CASSLWSPSWGYNEQFF	TGTGCCAGCAGCTTGTGGAGCCCTAGCTGGGGCTACAATGAGCAGTTCTTC
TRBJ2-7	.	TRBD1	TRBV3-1	CASSQGTVSYEQYF	TGTGCCAGCAGCCAGGGGACAGTCTCCTACGAGCAGTACTTC
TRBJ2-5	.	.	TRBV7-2	CASSLVLGIQETQYF	TGTGCCAGCAGCTTAGTTTTGGGGATCCAAGAGACCCAGTACTTC
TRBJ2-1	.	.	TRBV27	CASSLGGWFIDEQFF	TGTGCCAGCAGTTTAGGGGGGTGGTTTATTGATGAGCAGTTCTTC
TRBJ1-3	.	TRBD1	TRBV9	CASSVAPTGASGNTIYF	TGTGCCAGCAGCGTAGCACCGACAGGGGCCTCTGGAAACACCATATATTTT
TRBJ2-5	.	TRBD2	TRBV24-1	CATAGEGRSRQETQYF	TGTGCCACGGCCGGGGAGGGAAGGTCGCGGCAAGAGACCCAGTACTTC
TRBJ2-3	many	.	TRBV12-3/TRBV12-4	CASSPSGGGTDTQYF	TGTGCCAGCAGTCCTTCAGGGGGGGGCACAGATACGCAGTATTTT
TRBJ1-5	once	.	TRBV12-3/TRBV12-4	CASSRSGHGLGGNQPQHF	TGTGCCAGCAGTCGCAGTGGGCATGGGCTCGGGGGCAATCAGCCCCAGCATTTT
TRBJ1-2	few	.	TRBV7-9	CASSLSGTRERGYTF	TGTGCCAGCAGCTTGTCCGGTACCCGGGAACGGGGCTACACCTTC
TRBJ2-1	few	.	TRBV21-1	CASSKWDFYSYNEQFF	TGTGCCAGCAGCAAATGGGACTTCTACTCCTACAATGAGCAGTTCTTC
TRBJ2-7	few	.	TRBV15	CATSREEGGPVYEQYF	TGTGCCACCAGCAGAGAAGAAGGCGGGCCCGTCTACGAGCAGTACTTC